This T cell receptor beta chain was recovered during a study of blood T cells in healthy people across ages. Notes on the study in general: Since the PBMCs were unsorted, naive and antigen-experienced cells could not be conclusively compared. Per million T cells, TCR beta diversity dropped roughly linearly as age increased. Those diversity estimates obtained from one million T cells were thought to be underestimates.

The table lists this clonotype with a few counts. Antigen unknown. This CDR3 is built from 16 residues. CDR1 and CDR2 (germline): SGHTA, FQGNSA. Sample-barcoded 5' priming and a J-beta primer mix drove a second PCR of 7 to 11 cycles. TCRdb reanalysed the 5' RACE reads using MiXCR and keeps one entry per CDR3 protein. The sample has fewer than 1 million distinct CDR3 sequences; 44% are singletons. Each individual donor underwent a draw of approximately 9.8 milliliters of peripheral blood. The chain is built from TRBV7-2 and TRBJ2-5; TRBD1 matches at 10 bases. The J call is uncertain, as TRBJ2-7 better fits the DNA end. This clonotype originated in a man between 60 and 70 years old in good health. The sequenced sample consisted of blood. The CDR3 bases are TGTGCCAGCAGCTTAGGAACGGGACAGGGGAATTACGAGCAGTACTTC. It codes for CASSLGTGQGNYEQYF.